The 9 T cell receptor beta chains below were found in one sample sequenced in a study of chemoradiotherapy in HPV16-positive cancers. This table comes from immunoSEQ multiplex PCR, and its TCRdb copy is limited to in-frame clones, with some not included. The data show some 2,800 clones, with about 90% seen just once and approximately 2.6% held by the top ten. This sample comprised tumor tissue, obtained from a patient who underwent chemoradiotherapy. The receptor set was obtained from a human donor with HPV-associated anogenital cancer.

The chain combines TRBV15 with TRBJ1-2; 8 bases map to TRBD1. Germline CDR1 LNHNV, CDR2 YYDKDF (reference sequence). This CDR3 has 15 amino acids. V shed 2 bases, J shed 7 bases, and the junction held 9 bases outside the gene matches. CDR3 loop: CATSRISRGQFGYTF. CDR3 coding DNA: TGTGCCACCAGCAGAATAAGCAGGGGGCAGTTTGGCTACACCTTC.

CDR3 nucleotide sequence: TGTGCCAGCAGCTTTGGGCTTGACTTCTATGGCTACACCTTC. This gives the protein CASSFGLDFYGYTF. The rearrangement joins TRBV5-5 to TRBJ1-2; no clear D gene. The V end was cut by 2 bases, the J end by 4 bases, with 12 bases between. Germline CDR1 SGHKS, CDR2 YYEKEE (reference sequence). The CDR3 covers 14 residues.

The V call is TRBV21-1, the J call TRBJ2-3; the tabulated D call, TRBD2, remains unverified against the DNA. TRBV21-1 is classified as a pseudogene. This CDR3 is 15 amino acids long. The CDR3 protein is CASISAGGPPDTQYF. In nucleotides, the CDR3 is TGTGCCAGCATCTCAGCGGGAGGGCCCCCAGATACGCAGTATTTT.

Written as DNA, the CDR3 is TGTGCCAGCAGTTTAGGGCGGGTAACGGGTACGCAGTATTTT. This codes for CASSLGRVTGTQYF. The rearrangement uses TRBV28 and TRBJ2-3, with D possibly being TRBD2 (5 bases). V shed 2 bases and J shed 8 bases, with 14 bases lying between them. The CDR3 has 14 residues. Germline loops: CDR1 MDHEN, CDR2 SYDVKM.

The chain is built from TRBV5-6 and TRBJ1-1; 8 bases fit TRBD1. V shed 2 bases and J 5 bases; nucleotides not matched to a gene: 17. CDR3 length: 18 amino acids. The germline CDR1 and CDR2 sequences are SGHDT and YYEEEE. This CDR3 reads CASSFDRGGFTPRTEAFF. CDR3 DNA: TGTGCCAGCAGCTTTGACAGGGGTGGTTTTACCCCGAGGACTGAAGCTTTCTTT.

For the CDR3, the DNA is TGTGCCAGTAGTAGAAAAGAGGGTGAAAAACTGTTTTTT. Protein product: CASSRKEGEKLFF. The rearrangement uses TRBV19 and TRBJ1-4; D is undetermined. Trimming stripped 4 bases from V and 7 bases from J, with 10 bases between. Germline lookup yields CDR1 LNHDA and CDR2 SQIVND (reference sequence). The CDR3 covers 13 residues. Filled out from reference TRBV19 and TRBJ1-4, the complete variable domain reads DGGITQSPKYLFRKEGQNVTLSCEQNLNHDAMYWYRQDPGQGLRLIYYSQIVNDFQKGDIAEGYSVSREKKESFPLTVTSAQKNPTAFYLCASSRKEGEKLFFGSGTQLSVL.

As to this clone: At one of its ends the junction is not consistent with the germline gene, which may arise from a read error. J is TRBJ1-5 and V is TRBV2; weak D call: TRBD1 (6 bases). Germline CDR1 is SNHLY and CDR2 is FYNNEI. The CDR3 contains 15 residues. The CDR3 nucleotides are TGTGCCAGCAGTCGGGACACTCAAAGCAGTCAGCCCCAGCATTTT. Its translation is CASSRDTQSSQPQHF.

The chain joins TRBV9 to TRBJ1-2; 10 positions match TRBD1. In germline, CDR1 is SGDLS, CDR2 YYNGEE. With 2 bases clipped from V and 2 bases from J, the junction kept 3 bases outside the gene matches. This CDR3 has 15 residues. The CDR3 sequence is CASSVTGGQNYGYTF. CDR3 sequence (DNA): TGTGCCAGCAGCGTGACAGGGGGCCAGAACTATGGCTACACCTTC.

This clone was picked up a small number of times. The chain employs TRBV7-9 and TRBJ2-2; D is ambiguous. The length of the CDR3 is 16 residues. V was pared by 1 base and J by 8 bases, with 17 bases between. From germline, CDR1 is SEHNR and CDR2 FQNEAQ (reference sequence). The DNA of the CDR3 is TGTGCCAGCAGCTTAGATGCCCTAACCCAAACTGGGGAGCTGTTTTTT. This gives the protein CASSLDALTQTGELFF. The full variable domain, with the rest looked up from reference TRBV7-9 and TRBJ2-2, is DTGVSQNPRHKITKRGQNVTFRCDPISEHNRLYWYRQTLGQGPEFLTYFQNEAQLEKSRLLSDRFSAERPKGSFSTLEIQRTEQGDSAMYLCASSLDALTQTGELFFGEGSRLTVL.